This T cell receptor (beta chain) was documented in a study of tumor-infiltrating lymphocytes in primary liver carcinoma. Study-level background: Tumors measured roughly 4.2 to 11 cm and were stage T1-T3 N0M0.

Investigators took RNA and DNA out together from 20-30 mg of unsorted bulk tissue. All tumor samples contained more than 80% viable tumor cells. Overall study results and limits: Tumor-adjacent and tumor-blood pairs overlapped less than tumor region pairs did.

The researchers produced TCR beta cDNA from roughly 500 ng total RNA with a constant-region primer. For TCR beta, libraries were produced by three nested multiplex PCR rounds using slightly modified ARM-PCR. TRBV1-TRBV30 forward and Cbeta reverse primers drove the first two approximately 10-cycle rounds. TCRdb re-analysed the multiplex PCR reads in MiXCR, keeping a single row per CDR3 protein. The sample holds roughly 20,000 distinct CDR3 sequences, under 85% seen once. CDR3 length: 14 residues. The V end was cut by 5 bases, the J end by 0 bases, with 11 bases between. For this clonotype: The antigen is unknown.

This clonotype originated in a woman in her thirties with primary liver carcinoma and hepatitis B virus infection. The chain links TRBV12-3 or TRBV12-4 to TRBJ2-7; perhaps TRBD1 as D (6 bases). Sequencing used liver tumor tissue from sampling region 4. The sample's subset: tumor region T4, right-lateral pole. The CDR3 loop reads CASSPTGSSYEQYF. CDR3 in DNA: TGTGCCAGCAGTCCCACAGGGAGCTCCTACGAGCAGTACTTC.